This T cell receptor beta chain was recorded in a study of Ad26.COV2.S vaccination and SARS-CoV-2 variants. Study-wide results and limits: Total responses of T cells may have been underestimated by the analyses of TCR breadth and depth.

Documented treatment: around 19 received Ad26.COV2.S at low or high dose, single or two shots; five or six received placebo; per-sample allocation not given. Day 63 after the first vaccine or placebo injection was the time point for sampling. CDR1 is KGHSH, CDR2 LQKENI, per germline. This CDR3 contains 16 residues. Losses at the gene ends were 3 bases for V and 3 bases for J; bases not matched to a gene: 6. About this clone itself: Antigen: not known.

The assay was immunoSEQ multiplex PCR, and TCRdb's table has in-frame clones only and misses some. Here the sample spans a few hundred thousand clones, less than 95% being singletons. The receptor's source is a person aged 18 to 59 who received the Ad26.COV2.S COVID-19 vaccine or a placebo. The rearrangement joins TRBV18 to TRBJ2-7; 12 positions agree with TRBD1. Source: peripheral blood, taken in a trial of Ad26.COV2.S vaccine versus placebo. CDR3 region: CASSPAGTGGFYEQYF. Written as DNA, the CDR3 is TGTGCCAGCTCACCCGCCGGGACAGGGGGCTTCTACGAGCAGTACTTC.